One sample yielded the 13 T cell receptor beta chains listed below, sequenced in a study of post-analysis software for immune sequencing data. Study outcomes and limitations: Roughly five TRBV segments were significantly more frequent in patients than in controls. TRBV5-6, TRBV5-1 and TRBV20-1 were among these segments.

Antigen specificity for these receptors is unknown. Built from TCR beta cDNA, the libraries had unique molecular identifiers in them. TCRdb processed the PCR reads anew with MiXCR; each CDR3 protein has one entry. In the table there are some 500,000 distinct CDR3 sequences, 45% of which are singletons. Sequencing was done on a sample of blood. Receptor source: a girl between 10 and 17 years old with multiple sclerosis.

The chain carries TRBV12-3 or TRBV12-4 and TRBJ2-5; 7 positions agree with TRBD2. The CDR3 covers 14 residues. V gave up 6 bases and J gave up 2 bases; unmatched junction bases: 6. The chain's CDR3 is CASSRWEGQETQYF. Written as DNA, the CDR3 is TGTGCCAGCAGCCGTTGGGAGGGTCAAGAGACCCAGTACTTC.

V gene TRBV7-9 combines with J gene TRBJ1-1, with no clear D. CDR1 and CDR2 (germline): SEHNR, FQNEAQ (reference sequence). The V end lost 1 base, the J end lost 3 bases, and 15 bases lay between the germline ends. The CDR3 is made up of 16 amino acids. This CDR3 is CASSLVAVLEDTEAFF. CDR3 DNA sequence: TGTGCCAGCAGCTTAGTGGCAGTACTGGAAGACACTGAAGCTTTCTTT.

Remarks on this clonotype: One end of the junction varies from germline; a read error may be responsible. The rearrangement joins TRBV2 to TRBJ2-3; possible D gene TRBD2, 5 bases. The V gene's germline CDR1 is SNHLY and CDR2 FYNNEI. The length of the CDR3 is 16 residues. CDR3 nucleotide sequence: TGCGTCAGCAGCCCCGGGGTAGAAGGCCCCACAGATACGCAGTATTTT. Encoded protein: CVSSPGVEGPTDTQYF.

The V and J genes are TRBV21-1 and TRBJ2-3; the listed D gene, TRBD1, was not tested against the DNA. TRBV21-1 is a pseudogene locus. CDR3 size: 20 residues. CDR3 sequence: CASSGLPGQGKGGTPDTQYF. CDR3 nucleotide sequence: TGTGCCAGCAGCGGTCTTCCGGGACAGGGGAAGGGAGGGACCCCAGATACGCAGTATTTT.

The chain joins TRBV5-1 to TRBJ2-1, with 9 bases fitting TRBD1. Germline V gives CDR1 SGHRS, CDR2 YFSETQ. The junction had 6 bases not matched to a gene; V was cut back by 3 bases and J by 2 bases. This CDR3 spans 16 amino acids. This CDR3 is CASSSMRQGAYNEQFF. The CDR3 nucleotides are TGCGCCAGCAGCTCAATGAGACAGGGGGCCTACAATGAGCAGTTCTTC.

The chain employs TRBV5-1 and TRBJ2-1; 11 nucleotides align to TRBD1. The V gene end was trimmed by 4 bases and the J gene end by 9 bases; junction bases not matched to a gene: 12. Germline lookup yields CDR1 SGHRS and CDR2 YFSETQ. The CDR3 loop spans 16 amino acids. The CDR3 DNA follows: TGCGCCAGCAGCGTTACCCGGGACAGGGGGTCTGGTGAGCAGTTCTTC. It translates to CASSVTRDRGSGEQFF.

V gene TRBV6-5 combines with J gene TRBJ1-1, with D possibly being TRBD1 (6 bases). The CDR3 runs 17 residues. Per germline, CDR1 MNHEY and CDR2 SVGAGI. V was clipped by 2 bases and J by 1 base, with 17 bases between them. The CDR3 region has the DNA TGTGCCAGCAGTTACACCCTACTACAGGGCCCGAACACTGAAGCTTTCTTT. It translates to CASSYTLLQGPNTEAFF.

The chain has TRBV4-1 and TRBJ2-4; TRBD1 aligns across 7 bases. CDR1 and CDR2 (germline): MGHRA, YSYEKL. V shed 1 base, J shed 7 bases, and the junction held 10 bases outside the gene matches. This CDR3 region has 16 residues. The CDR3 loop reads CASSQVPGQESNIQYF. The CDR3 nucleotides are TGCGCCAGCAGCCAAGTGCCCGGACAGGAGTCGAACATTCAGTACTTC.

The chain has TRBV20-1 and TRBJ1-5; D unclear. The CDR3 totals 12 residues. CDR1 DFQATT and CDR2 SNEGSKA come from the germline V gene (reference sequence). Between the trimmed V and J ends, which lost 4 bases and 0 bases, there was a span of 4 bases. This CDR3 reads CSATTSNQPQHF. CDR3 in DNA: TGCAGTGCTACAACTAGCAATCAGCCCCAGCATTTT.

This clonotype has just a few counts. The chain joins TRBV3-1 to TRBJ2-7; 9 bases align to TRBD2. The V and J ends lost 4 bases and 2 bases, in that order; junction bases with no gene match: 6. The germline V gene has CDR1 LGHDT and CDR2 YNNKEL (reference sequence). The CDR3 runs to 15 residues. CDR3 bases: TGTGCCAGCAGCCGCATAGCGGGAGCCCCCTACGAGCAGTACTTC. Protein sequence: CASSRIAGAPYEQYF.

The rearrangement joins TRBV20-1 to TRBJ1-4; the D gene is possibly TRBD1 (6 bases). Germline CDR1 DFQATT, CDR2 SNEGSKA (reference sequence). V gave up 0 bases and J gave up 8 bases, with 16 bases separating them. The CDR3 totals 15 residues. CDR3 coding DNA: TGCAGTGCTAGAGAGGTCCTTACAGGGCCCGAAAAACTGTTTTTT. It encodes CSAREVLTGPEKLFF.

The chain uses TRBV5-1 and TRBJ2-3, with 7 nucleotides matching TRBD2. Trimming removed 4 bases from V and 4 bases from J; junction bases left unmatched: 9. This CDR3 comprises 15 residues. Germline-derived CDR1 and CDR2 are SGHRS and YFSETQ. The CDR3 spells CASSLQRGGADTQYF. CDR3 nucleotides: TGCGCCAGCAGCCTCCAGCGGGGTGGGGCAGATACGCAGTATTTT.

The chain combines TRBV5-1 with TRBJ2-7; 7 positions agree with TRBD1. The CDR3 loop spans 16 amino acids. Germline V lookup: CDR1 SGHRS, CDR2 YFSETQ. Germline trimming cut 4 bases from V and 0 bases from J; bases unmatched to any gene: 10. The CDR3 sequence: CASSVGRDRISYEQYF. The CDR3 coding sequence is TGCGCCAGCAGCGTAGGACGGGACAGAATCTCCTACGAGCAGTACTTC.